The next 21 T cell receptor beta chains were all read from a single sample in a study of cytomegalovirus exposure and HLA in healthy donors. The primer mix had 60 Vbeta and 13 Jbeta primers. This table comes from immunoSEQ multiplex PCR, and its TCRdb copy is limited to in-frame clones, with some not included. The repertoire holds 280,000 or so clones, with 70% to 90% as singletons. Sequenced material: PBMCs. The receptors were sampled from a woman aged 18-35 years in good health and CMV-seronegative.

V gene TRBV6-5 combines with J gene TRBJ2-3; D possibly corresponds to TRBD2 (6 bases). Germline V gene sequence: CDR1 MNHEY, CDR2 SVGAGI. The CDR3 sequence is 14 residues long. Trimming left V 5 bases short and J 3 bases short, with 12 bases between. DNA of the CDR3: TGTGCCAGCAGTCAGGGACTTACTACAGATACGCAGTATTTT. Its protein is CASSQGLTTDTQYF.

The chain employs TRBV9 and TRBJ2-1; TRBD2 is a possible D gene (6 bases). CDR1 SGDLS and CDR2 YYNGEE come from the germline V gene. The CDR3 loop spans 18 amino acids. Trimming stripped 0 bases from V and 0 bases from J, with 16 bases between. The CDR3 is CASSVATSGVNSYNEQFF. The CDR3 DNA follows: TGTGCCAGCAGCGTAGCTACGTCGGGAGTGAACTCCTACAATGAGCAGTTCTTC.

V gene TRBV6-5 combines with J gene TRBJ2-5; TRBD2 is a possible D gene (7 bases). TRBJ2-7 matches the DNA end more closely, so the J call is doubtful. Per the germline V gene, CDR1 is MNHEY and CDR2 is SVGAGI. This CDR3 contains 16 residues. The CDR3 coding sequence is TGTGCCAGCAGTTACTCGCGGCGGGGGCACCCCTACGAGCAGTACTTC. Amino acids: CASSYSRRGHPYEQYF.

The V gene is TRBV4-2, the J gene TRBJ2-5; possible D gene TRBD2, 6 bases. V shed 5 bases and J shed 5 bases, with 15 bases lying between them. The CDR3 runs to 14 residues. Germline V lookup: CDR1 LGHNA, CDR2 YNFKEQ. CDR3 region: CASSEVGGVETQYF. The CDR3 bases are TGTGCCAGCAGCGAAGTGGGCGGGGTCGAGACCCAGTACTTC.

The chain uses TRBV6-1 and TRBJ2-1, with D perhaps TRBD2 (6 bases). With 2 bases removed from V and 10 bases from J, the gap between germline ends came to 24 bases. The CDR3 length is 17 residues. Germline CDR1 reads MNHNS; CDR2 reads SASEGT. The CDR3 DNA follows: TGTGCCAGCAGTGAACAGGGTCGGGGACTTCGCCGCCCCGAGCAGTTCTTC. Translation: CASSEQGRGLRRPEQFF.

The chain joins TRBV6-5 to TRBJ2-7; 9 nucleotides line up with TRBD2. V lost 6 bases to trimming and J lost 0 bases; unmatched junction nucleotides: 6. The CDR3 contains 15 residues. Germline assignment: CDR1 MNHEY and CDR2 SVGAGI. CDR3 nucleotide sequence: TGTGCCAGCAGAAGTAGCGGGGGAAGCTCCTACGAGCAGTACTTC. It specifies CASRSSGGSSYEQYF.

Details on this clone: One junction end disagrees with the germline gene, perhaps due to a read error. The chain carries TRBV7-9 and TRBJ2-5; D perhaps matches TRBD2 (6 bases). In germline, CDR1 is SEHNR, CDR2 FQNEAQ (reference sequence). The CDR3 extends over 12 amino acids. In nucleotides, the CDR3 is TGTTCCAGCAGCTCCAATGGACCAGCGGGGTACTTC. Translation gives CSSSSNGPAGYF.

V gene TRBV27 combines with J gene TRBJ2-5; the match to TRBD1 covers 9 bases. V shed 6 bases and J 4 bases; nucleotides not matched to a gene: 9. Germline CDR1 is MNHEY and CDR2 is SMNVEV (reference sequence). The CDR3 spans 15 residues. The CDR3 sequence is CASSLQGAVRETQYF. CDR3 DNA sequence: TGTGCCAGCAGCCTACAGGGGGCGGTTCGAGAGACCCAGTACTTC.

This clone has just one count. The chain combines TRBV7-6 with TRBJ2-2, with 10 bases matching TRBD2. The junction had 17 bases not matched to a gene; V was cut back by 0 bases and J by 4 bases. The CDR3 sequence is 21 residues long. Germline lookup yields CDR1 SGHVS and CDR2 FNYEAQ. CDR3: CASSLAVAGGYSQSPTGELFF. The CDR3 nucleotides are TGTGCCAGCAGCTTAGCGGTAGCGGGGGGATACTCCCAAAGCCCCACCGGGGAGCTGTTTTTT.

This clone was counted a single time. Other DNA sequences from this sample encode an identical CDR3 as well. The V and J genes are TRBV5-1 and TRBJ2-2; D perhaps matches TRBD1 (5 bases). Germline loops: CDR1 SGHRS, CDR2 YFSETQ. The CDR3 consists of 15 residues. V shed 0 bases and J shed 4 bases, with 10 bases lying between them. The CDR3 DNA reads as TGCGCCAGCAGCTTGGAAGGGGCCGGCACCGGGGAGCTGTTTTTT. Its translation: CASSLEGAGTGELFF.

The chain uses TRBV7-3 and TRBJ2-1; 10 nucleotides match TRBD1. CDR1 SGHTA and CDR2 FQGTGA come from the germline V gene. J lost 7 bases, V lost 1 base, and 7 bases had no gene match. The CDR3 totals 16 residues. The CDR3 spells CASSLRGQGIFNEQFF. CDR3 bases: TGTGCCAGCAGCTTAAGGGGACAGGGGATCTTTAATGAGCAGTTCTTC.

This chain joins TRBV6-6 and TRBJ1-1; the match to TRBD1 covers 10 bases. The CDR3 length is 15 residues. CDR1 and CDR2 from the germline V gene are MNHNY and SVGAGI (reference sequence). Unmatched junction bases numbered 9, after V lost 6 bases and J lost 5 bases. In DNA form, the CDR3 reads TGTGCCAGCAGCCTCCGGGACAGGGGAGGGACTGAAGCTTTCTTT. The encoded protein is CASSLRDRGGTEAFF.

This sequence joins TRBV7-3 and TRBJ2-2; possible D gene TRBD2, 5 bases. Germline CDR1 is SGHTA and CDR2 is FQGTGA. CDR3 length: 13 amino acids. Trimming cost V 6 bases and J 7 bases, with 12 bases left between them. CDR3 DNA: TGTGCCAGCAGGAGTGGGAGCGGCGGGGAGCTGTTTTTT. Translation gives CASRSGSGGELFF. Full variable domain (remainder filled in from reference TRBV7-3 and TRBJ2-2): GAGVSQTPSNKVTEKGKYVELRCDPISGHTALYWYRQSLGQGPEFLIYFQGTGAADDSGLPNDRFFAVRPEGSVSTLKIQRTERGDSAVYLCASRSGSGGELFFGEGSRLTVL.

The rearrangement joins TRBV2 to TRBJ2-5; D uncertain. Trimming stripped 4 bases from V and 5 bases from J, with 11 bases between. Germline lookup yields CDR1 SNHLY and CDR2 FYNNEI. The CDR3 consists of 13 residues. This CDR3 reads CASSVEARETQYF. CDR3 DNA: TGTGCCAGCAGTGTTGAAGCTCGGGAGACCCAGTACTTC.

The chain couples TRBV10-3 to TRBJ1-5; TRBD1 matches 7 bases. Germline assignment: CDR1 ENHRY and CDR2 SYGVKD. Unmatched junction bases numbered 11, after V lost 6 bases and J lost 6 bases. The CDR3 covers 15 residues. CDR3 DNA sequence: TGTGCCATCAGCCCCGGGACAGAATTCTCTCAGCCCCAGCATTTT. This sequence encodes CAISPGTEFSQPQHF.

The rearrangement links TRBV5-4 to TRBJ2-1; 12 bases line up with TRBD2. Losses at the gene ends were 4 bases for V and 0 bases for J; bases not matched to a gene: 8. This CDR3 region has 18 residues. Germline V gives CDR1 SGHNT, CDR2 YYREEE (reference sequence). The CDR3 nucleotides are TGTGCCAGCAGCGGGATCACTAGCGGGGGGAGCTCCTACAATGAGCAGTTCTTC. Translation gives CASSGITSGGSSYNEQFF.

The CDR3 DNA sequence: TGTGCCAGCAGCTATGCCGGGACAGCCTCCTACGAGCAGTACTTC. It yields the protein CASSYAGTASYEQYF. This chain links TRBV6-5 with TRBJ2-7; 7 positions match TRBD1. The V gene's germline CDR1 is MNHEY and CDR2 SVGAGI. Germline trimming cut 6 bases from V and 0 bases from J; bases unmatched to any gene: 8. This CDR3 comprises 15 residues.

In this sample, this clone turned up a few times. The genes are TRBV2 and TRBJ1-1; D may be TRBD1 (6 bases). V lost 5 bases and J lost 8, with 15 bases in between. CDR1 SNHLY and CDR2 FYNNEI come from the germline V gene. This CDR3 is 13 amino acids long. The CDR3 loop reads CASSPLRGAEAFF. In nucleotides, the CDR3 is TGTGCCAGCAGTCCCCTTCGGGGGGCCGAAGCTTTCTTT.

V and J are TRBV13 and TRBJ1-1, with 8 bases aligning to TRBD1. Germline V gene data show CDR1 as PRHDT and CDR2 as FYEKMQ (reference sequence). The CDR3 has 16 residues. V shed 2 bases, J shed 5 bases, and the junction held 10 bases outside the gene matches. The CDR3 is CASSLWAGGLATEAFF. Written as DNA, the CDR3 is TGTGCCAGCAGCTTATGGGCAGGGGGCCTCGCAACTGAAGCTTTCTTT.

This clone was observed a few times. This sequence joins TRBV2 and TRBJ1-2; perhaps TRBD1 as D (5 bases). This CDR3 spans 8 amino acids. V was trimmed by 6 bases and J by 13 bases, leaving 6 bases between them. Germline V gene data show CDR1 as SNHLY and CDR2 as FYNNEI. CDR3 residues: CASRGGTF. The CDR3 DNA reads TGTGCCAGCAGGGGGGGCACCTTC. The complete variable domain, with remaining parts taken from reference TRBV2 and TRBJ1-2, reads EPEVTQTPSHQVTQMGQEVILRCVPISNHLYFYWYRQILGQKVEFLVSFYNNEISEKSEIFDDQFSVERPDGSNFTLKIRSTKLEDSAMYFCASRGGTFGSGTRLTVV.

This chain connects TRBV6-5 to TRBJ2-1; possible D gene TRBD2, 5 bases. CDR3 length: 15 residues. V lost 8 bases and J 1 base, leaving 15 bases between the germline ends. CDR1 is MNHEY and CDR2 is SVGAGI in the germline V gene. The CDR3 sequence is CASATVSVSYNEQFF. The CDR3 nucleotides are TGTGCCAGCGCTACCGTTAGCGTTTCCTACAATGAGCAGTTCTTC.